The clone carrying this TCR beta chain turned up a few times. Its antigen is not known. This sample is drawn from a study of blood T cells in healthy people across ages. Study summary: About one barcoded beta molecule per two T cells was captured by template switching. Broader study findings: In these data, TCR beta diversity tracked strongly with naive T cell percentage.

The CDR3 is made up of 15 amino acids. The germline V gene has CDR1 DFQATT and CDR2 SNEGSKA (reference sequence). V trimming: 0 bases; J trimming: 4 bases; junction bases outside the gene matches: 6. The extraction recovered at least 5.5 micrograms of total RNA per sample. The authors ran a second PCR of 7 to 11 cycles using a sample-barcoded 5' primer and a J-beta primer mix. A 12-random-nucleotide template-switch adaptor tagged each cDNA molecule. One entry per CDR3 protein results from TCRdb running MiXCR on the 5' RACE reads. The sample carries about 720,000 distinct CDR3 sequences, approximately 22% recorded once.

This chain uses TRBV20-1 with TRBJ2-3, with TRBD2 matching 8 bases. The TCR comes from a man in his 70s in good health. Sequencing input: blood. CDR3 loop: CSARDHSGGPDTQYF. Here the CDR3 DNA reads TGCAGTGCTAGAGATCACAGCGGGGGCCCAGATACGCAGTATTTT.